These 2 T cell receptor beta chains were sequenced from one sample in a study of Graves' ophthalmopathy and Graves' hyperthyroidism. RNA transcripts served as template for amplifying TCR beta CDR3 sequences. The first round was an RT-PCR with HTBI primers, and the second round was a multiplex PCR. MiXCR, applied by TCRdb to the multiplex PCR reads, yields one record per CDR3 protein. The table shows approximately 210,000 distinct CDR3 sequences, with roughly 21% occurring only once. Sequenced: peripheral blood. These receptors were collected from a woman in her forties or fifties with Graves' ophthalmopathy.

This clonotype was detected many times. The chain is built from TRBV6-1 and TRBJ1-5; D ambiguous. This CDR3 has 13 amino acids. Per germline, CDR1 MNHNS and CDR2 SASEGT. V lost 10 bases to trimming and J lost 2 bases, with 12 bases between them. The CDR3 DNA is TGTGCCATAGGACCTTTTGGCAATCAGCCCCAGCATTTT. Its translation is CAIGPFGNQPQHF.

The table lists this clonotype with many counts. The rearrangement uses TRBV24-1 and TRBJ2-7; tentatively, D is TRBD1 (6 bases). The germline CDR1 and CDR2 sequences are KGHDR and SFDVKD. CDR3 size: 15 residues. Trimming left V 3 bases short and J 2 bases short, with 13 bases between. The CDR3 nucleotides are TGTGCCACCAGTGATCCTCTGACAGGAACCTACGAGCAGTACTTC. Its protein is CATSDPLTGTYEQYF.